This T cell receptor (beta chain) was sequenced in a study of CD8+CD57+ T cells in acquired aplastic anemia. Germline V gene lookup returns CDR1 MNHEY and CDR2 SMNVEV (reference sequence). The CDR3 has 12 residues. Trimming left V 8 bases short and J 2 bases short, with 10 bases between. TCR beta VDJ and CDR3 were profiled, and genomic DNA was the template. TCRdb re-called the reads through MiXCR, storing one row per CDR3 protein. The top ten clones hold 7% to 9.5% of a sample with roughly 250,000 distinct CDR3 sequences, around 43% of them seen once. The patients chosen for sequencing had shown expansion of CD8+CD57+ cells (detected by flow cytometry).

Input material: sorted CD4+, CD8+, or CD8+CD57+ T cells (not recorded which) from PBMCs. The receptor's source is a human donor with aplastic anemia. The J gene is TRBJ2-7, the V gene TRBV27; D unclear. The CDR3 DNA reads as TGTGCCAGCTCTCAGGAAACCTACGAGCAGTACTTC. Its translation: CASSQETYEQYF.